The rows below give T cell receptor beta chains drawn from one sample of a study of response to subunit inactivated influenza vaccine. TCRdb independently ran MiXCR on the RT-PCR reads; one entry per CDR3 protein. This sample yields around 480,000 distinct CDR3 sequences, of which roughly 11% are seen a single time; less than 15% belongs to the top ten. The sequencing used PBMCs from blood, collected 40 to 50 days after vaccination. The source is a man aged 50 to 60 who received an inactivated influenza vaccine. CDR3s include the opening cysteine and the closing phenylalanine or tryptophan. A D gene is named only where the DNA matches it firmly. Clone sizes are given selectively: once, few, many, or a class where the clone is expanded.

>TRBV27|TRBJ2-1|TRBD2|NA
CATLMRGGYNEQFF
TGTGCCACCCTAATGCGGGGGGGCTACAATGAGCAGTTCTTC
>TRBV9|TRBJ2-3|TRBD2|NA
CASSAQGQTGLTSGTDTQYF
TGTGCCAGCAGCGCCCAGGGACAAACCGGATTGACTAGCGGCACAGATACGCAGTATTTT
>TRBV12-3/TRBV12-4|TRBJ1-5|NA|few
CASSFFGGSGQPQHF
TGTGCCAGCAGTTTCTTCGGGGGTAGTGGGCAGCCCCAGCATTTT
>TRBV9|TRBJ1-2|NA|NA
CASSATGSYGYTF
TGTGCCAGCAGCGCCACAGGAAGCTATGGCTACACCTTC
>TRBV12-3/TRBV12-4|TRBJ2-3|TRBD2|NA
CAFGTSLADTQYF
TGTGCCTTCGGGACTAGCCTGGCAGATACGCAGTATTTT
>TRBV5-1|TRBJ1-1|NA|few
CASTLRGFSEAFF
TGCGCCAGCACCCTGCGGGGTTTTTCTGAAGCTTTCTTT
>TRBV18|TRBJ2-1|NA|NA
CASSPLIGDDYNEQFF
TGTGCCAGCTCACCACTCATAGGGGACGACTACAATGAGCAGTTCTTC
>TRBV9|TRBJ2-7|TRBD1|few
CASSTGQGPTYEQYF
TGTGCCAGCAGCACCGGACAGGGGCCGACCTACGAGCAGTACTTC
>TRBV6-2/TRBV6-3|TRBJ2-1|TRBD2|NA
CASMLAGASYNEQFF
TGTGCCAGCATGCTAGCGGGGGCCTCCTACAATGAGCAGTTCTTC
>TRBV7-9|TRBJ2-5|NA|NA
CASSLARGARETQYF
TGTGCCAGCAGCTTAGCTCGAGGGGCACGCGAGACCCAGTACTTC
>TRBV5-1|TRBJ2-1|NA|NA
CASSWGRTPQGSYNEQFF
TGCGCCAGCAGCTGGGGACGCACCCCACAAGGCTCCTACAATGAGCAGTTCTTC
>TRBV13|TRBJ2-7|TRBD1|many
CASSSRQGNDYEQYF
TGTGCCAGCAGCTCAAGACAGGGGAACGACTACGAGCAGTACTTC
>TRBV5-1|TRBJ2-1|TRBD2|many
CASSLAAGGSSYNEQFF
TGCGCCAGCAGCTTGGCGGCGGGGGGGAGCTCCTACAATGAGCAGTTCTTC
>TRBV7-3|TRBJ2-2|NA|few
CASSLLGLNTGELFF
TGTGCCAGCAGCTTATTGGGTCTCAACACCGGGGAGCTGTTTTTT
>TRBV9|TRBJ2-1|NA|NA
CASSGTGLSEQFF
TGTGCCAGCAGCGGTACAGGGTTGAGTGAGCAGTTCTTC
>TRBV29-1|TRBJ2-5|NA|many
CSVEDHRDLYQETQYF
TGCAGCGTTGAAGACCACCGGGACTTGTACCAAGAGACCCAGTACTTC
>TRBV6-7|TRBJ2-5|TRBD2|few
CASTGLAGETQYF
TGTGCCAGCACCGGACTAGCGGGAGAGACCCAGTACTTC
>TRBV7-6|TRBJ2-1|TRBD2|NA
CASSLAKSLAGDREQFF
TGTGCCAGCAGCTTAGCGAAGAGTCTAGCGGGAGATCGTGAGCAGTTCTTC
>TRBV20-1|TRBJ2-3|TRBD2|few
CSASAPAGVGTDTQYF
TGCAGTGCTAGCGCCCCAGCGGGAGTTGGCACAGATACGCAGTATTTT
>TRBV12-3/TRBV12-4|TRBJ1-5|TRBD1|many
CASSLGGRNQPQHF
TGTGCCAGCAGCTTAGGGGGCAGGAATCAGCCCCAGCATTTT
>TRBV6-1|TRBJ2-6|NA|NA
CASSLVYEPGANVLTF
TGTGCCAGCAGCCTGGTTTATGAACCTGGGGCCAACGTCCTGACTTTC
>TRBV20-1|TRBJ1-2|NA|many
CSARTQGRGYTF
TGCAGTGCTAGAACCCAGGGGCGAGGCTACACCTTC
>TRBV7-6|TRBJ2-1|NA|NA
CASSFSSGNEQFF
TGTGCCAGCAGCTTCAGCTCCGGGAATGAGCAGTTCTTC
>TRBV7-3|TRBJ2-1|TRBD2|NA
CASSLAGFNEQFF
TGTGCCAGCTCGCTAGCGGGTTTCAATGAGCAGTTCTTC
>TRBV6-2/TRBV6-3|TRBJ2-4|TRBD2|few
CASSSTGTSGFRGAKNIQYF
TGTGCCAGCAGTTCCACCGGGACTAGCGGTTTTAGGGGAGCCAAAAACATTCAGTACTTC
>TRBV11-2|TRBJ2-3|TRBD1|many
CASSLLYRGRNAGTDTQYF
TGTGCCAGCAGCTTACTCTACAGGGGGCGCAATGCTGGCACAGATACGCAGTATTTT
>TRBV30|TRBJ2-5|NA|NA
CAWSGPPGTQYF
TGTGCCTGGAGCGGGCCCCCAGGGACCCAGTACTTC
>TRBV5-1|TRBJ1-2|NA|NA
CASSLPGTSSNYGYTF
TGCGCCAGCAGCTTGCCTGGGACATCCTCTAACTATGGCTACACCTTC
>TRBV7-3|TRBJ2-3|TRBD1|NA
CASSPRQGPTDTQYF
TGTGCCAGCAGCCCCCGACAGGGCCCCACAGATACGCAGTATTTT
>TRBV20-1|TRBJ2-5|NA|many
CSGIPVGAIEETQYF
TGCAGTGGCATCCCCGTTGGGGCTATTGAAGAGACCCAGTACTTC
>TRBV28|TRBJ2-5|NA|NA
CASSLRQLEETQYF
TGTGCCAGCAGTTTAAGACAGCTTGAGGAGACCCAGTACTTC
>TRBV7-6|TRBJ2-5|TRBD2|NA
CASSLTAGVQETQYF
TGTGCCAGCAGCTTAACGGCGGGGGTACAAGAGACCCAGTACTTC
>TRBV30|TRBJ1-5|NA|few
CAWSTQANQPQHF
TGTGCCTGGAGTACCCAGGCTAATCAGCCCCAGCATTTT
>TRBV7-2|TRBJ2-1|TRBD2|many
CASSLLAGTYNEQFF
TGTGCCAGCAGTTTACTAGCGGGGACTTACAATGAGCAGTTCTTC
>TRBV10-3|TRBJ2-1|TRBD2|many
CAISEQAPGLAGGLF
TGTGCCATCAGTGAGCAAGCCCCGGGACTAGCGGGAGGGCTCTTC
>TRBV7-8|TRBJ2-7|TRBD1|few
CASSPGTGSVGSYEQYF
TGTGCCAGCAGCCCGGGGACAGGTTCGGTGGGCTCCTACGAGCAGTACTTC
>TRBV5-6|TRBJ2-5|NA|few
CASNPFLGTGLIETQYF
TGTGCCAGCAACCCTTTTTTAGGGACTGGCCTTATTGAGACCCAGTACTTC
>TRBV24-1|TRBJ2-7|TRBD1|few
CATSDPGQANYEQYF
TGTGCCACCAGTGATCCAGGACAGGCGAACTACGAGCAGTACTTC
>TRBV15|TRBJ2-3|NA|NA
CATSRRDSGEDTQYF
TGTGCCACCAGCAGGAGGGACTCCGGCGAAGATACGCAGTATTTT
>TRBV7-8|TRBJ2-1|NA|few
CASSLARLDNEQFF
TGTGCCAGCAGCTTAGCTCGACTTGACAATGAGCAGTTCTTC
>TRBV18|TRBJ2-1|NA|few
CASSRNRENEQFF
TGTGCCAGCTCACGCAACAGGGAGAATGAGCAGTTCTTC
>TRBV7-6|TRBJ2-1|TRBD2|NA
CASSPGTSGRALSYNEQFF
TGTGCCAGCAGCCCCGGGACTAGCGGGAGGGCCCTTTCGTACAATGAGCAGTTCTTC
>TRBV7-2|TRBJ2-3|TRBD2|NA
CASSLRPAGVGTDTQYF
TGTGCCAGCAGTTTAAGGCCCGCGGGAGTCGGCACAGATACGCAGTATTTT
>TRBV3-1|TRBJ2-2|NA|many
CASSQELELYTGELFF
TGTGCCAGCAGCCAAGAATTAGAACTCTACACCGGGGAGCTGTTTTTT
>TRBV5-1|TRBJ2-3|NA|many
CASSLGEVRDTQYF
TGCGCCAGCAGCTTGGGGGAAGTGCGAGATACGCAGTATTTT
>TRBV2|TRBJ2-7|TRBD1|NA
CASRELGQGWSYEQYF
TGTGCCAGCAGGGAACTAGGACAGGGCTGGTCCTACGAGCAGTACTTC
>TRBV7-9|TRBJ2-7|NA|few
CASSLVAYPYEQYF
TGTGCCAGCAGCTTAGTCGCCTACCCCTACGAGCAGTACTTC
>TRBV10-3|TRBJ2-5|NA|NA
CAIGNRNQETQYF
TGTGCCATCGGGAACAGGAACCAAGAGACCCAGTACTTC
>TRBV7-9|TRBJ2-5|NA|few
CASSAPQAGGETQYF
TGTGCCAGCAGCGCCCCCCAGGCCGGGGGAGAGACCCAGTACTTC
>TRBV12-3/TRBV12-4|TRBJ2-1|NA|once
CASSLAGQRVSNEQFF
TGTGCCAGCAGTTTGGCGGGACAGCGGGTGTCCAATGAGCAGTTCTTC
>TRBV4-3|TRBJ2-1|TRBD1|NA
CASSHTGGSTGNEQFF
TGCGCCAGCAGCCATACAGGGGGCTCTACGGGGAATGAGCAGTTCTTC
>TRBV24-1|TRBJ2-3|TRBD2|few
CATSDPGTSGAFTDTQYF
TGTGCCACCAGTGATCCCGGGACTAGCGGGGCCTTCACAGATACGCAGTATTTT
>TRBV12-3/TRBV12-4|TRBJ2-7|NA|many
CASSYLTLASSYEQYF
TGTGCCAGCAGCTACCTGACGTTAGCGAGCTCCTACGAGCAGTACTTC
>TRBV11-1|TRBJ2-3|NA|few
CASSPGGVAKTQYF
TGTGCCAGCAGCCCAGGGGGGGTCGCCAAGACGCAGTATTTT
>TRBV2|TRBJ2-1|NA|many
CASRSPFYNEQFF
TGTGCCAGCAGAAGTCCCTTCTACAATGAGCAGTTCTTC
>TRBV11-2|TRBJ2-2|TRBD2|few
CASSPHLAGERNTGELFF
TGTGCCAGCAGCCCCCACCTAGCGGGAGAAAGAAACACCGGGGAGCTGTTTTTT
>TRBV5-1|TRBJ2-1|TRBD2|few
CASSLDASGAFSYNEQFF
TGCGCCAGCAGCTTGGATGCTAGCGGGGCGTTCTCCTACAATGAGCAGTTCTTC
>TRBV12-3/TRBV12-4|TRBJ2-1|TRBD2|few
CASSSGLRTYNEQFF
TGTGCCAGCAGTTCGGGACTACGAACCTACAATGAGCAGTTCTTC
>TRBV12-3/TRBV12-4|TRBJ2-5|NA|NA
CASTGQFQETQYF
TGTGCCAGCACAGGACAGTTCCAAGAGACCCAGTACTTC
>TRBV12-3/TRBV12-4|TRBJ1-3|NA|few
CASSLDGIGNTIYF
TGTGCCAGCAGTCTCGACGGCATTGGAAACACCATATATTTT